This TCR beta chain was captured in a study of shared clonotypes between healthy human individuals. Study-wide results and limits: As a rule, naive subsets had a larger estimated richness than memory subsets.

All donors were Caucasian adults living in Nashville, Tennessee. Splitting of CD4+ cells produced CD45RA+ naive and CD45RA-negative memory subsets. The CDR3 spans 14 residues. Germline CDR1 is MNHEY and CDR2 is SMNVEV (reference sequence). V was clipped by 4 bases and J by 1 base, with 8 bases between them. As regards this clone: Its antigen is undetermined.

At the deep level, the assay was run. Repertoires were generated with immunoSEQ multiplex PCR, while TCRdb's copy carries only in-frame clones and drops some. In the table there are 1,500,000 or so clones, 98% to 99% of which are singletons. Input material: naive CD4+ T cells sorted from blood. Subset: CD45RA+ positively selected. The chain combines TRBV27 with TRBJ1-5; D is unresolved. This TCR was sampled from a man aged 25-45 years in good health. The DNA for the CDR3 is TGTGCCAGCAGTTCCCAACGAAGCAATCAGCCCCAGCATTTT. Translated: CASSSQRSNQPQHF.